This T cell receptor (beta chain) is from a study of cytomegalovirus exposure and HLA in healthy donors (dated by TCRdb to the late 2010s). Background on the whole study: An earlier analysis of some 500 of the donors reported 276 Gb of sequence data and 120 million or so unique TCR beta sequences from 190 million or so T cells. A later genetic analysis used genome-wide SNP genotypes for about 65% of the 666 donors, treating that subset as a discovery cohort. Donor age, sex, ethnicity and CMV serostatus were collected together with the repertoire data. On average, roughly 240,000 unique TCR beta nucleotide sequences were sequenced per donor among roughly 430 genotyped donors of the cohort, with about 17% of those sequences being non-productive. Besides the first cohort of 666 subjects, a separate validation cohort made up of 120 or so different subjects was used. A later analysis re-examined previously published TCR beta repertoires from 600 to 700 donors and added high-resolution HLA genotyping to investigate patterns of TCR occurrence. The number of typed donors differed by locus: roughly 629-640 for A, B, C, DRB1 and DQB1; 500 to 550 for DQA1; some 590 for DPA1; and roughly 490 for DPB1. The study aimed to test whether cataloging public T cell receptors could reveal signatures of past pathogen exposure. Five DR-DQ haplotypes were treated as single units for association and clustering because of strong linkage in the cohort. Roughly 300 gigabases of sequencing data and around 85 million unique TCR sequences made up an early release that covered 640 HLA-typed donors. In the later analysis, no new phenotypic data were used to find candidate immune exposures; instead, reliance was placed on TCR beta sequences and their occurrence across donors. HLA typing covered class I and class II loci at four-digit resolution. An earlier analysis of about 600 of the donors used high-throughput TCR beta sequencing to judge whether each TCR beta V gene segment behaved as functional or pseudogenic. Among the roughly 380 genotyped donors, roughly 80% belonged to the genetic ancestry cluster associated with self-reported Caucasian donors. All discovery cohort repertoires had been generated using a single sequencing platform. The study used immunosequencing to profile the T cell repertoires of hundreds of subjects and linked those repertoires to cytomegalovirus serostatus. To predict cytomegalovirus infection status, the study combined high-throughput TCR immunosequencing, statistical association of individual TCRs with disease status, and machine learning.

There are 13 amino acids in the CDR3, from cysteine to phenylalanine inclusive. The entry retains the CDR3 DNA only, 39 bases that are in frame from base 1. V and J are truncated by 5 bases and 1 base respectively, leaving an intervening sequence of 8 bases. Taken from the germline V gene (reference sequence), the CDR1 and CDR2 loops are LNHDA and SQIVND. On this clone itself: Its antigen is not yet known. Base qualities were left out, and no much larger clone turns up one base away.

On the study overall, not on this receptor specifically: A later genetic analysis reported fewer N-insertions in productive TCRs among donors in an Asian-associated ancestry cluster than the roughly 620-donor mean. In an earlier analysis of 587 of the donors, most TCR beta V segments appeared in productive rearrangements about 87% or about 30% of the time, broadly matching IMGT annotations. A later analysis found that TCR association rates varied across HLA loci, with DRB1 alleles showing the most associated TCRs and HLA-C alleles the fewest. It was suggested by the authors that the approach could potentially be generalized to other disease states and immunological phenotypes. For the cohort, immune exposure information was limited to CMV serostatus. A later analysis associated 16,951 TCR beta sequences with specific HLA alleles at a false discovery rate of 0.05. A few of the identified cytomegalovirus-associated TCR beta chains were confirmed in vitro to be specific for cytomegalovirus antigens. Most TCR sequences were observed very rarely across donors, whereas some public TCRs were present in many individuals. The study listed 164 TCR beta chains as associated with cytomegalovirus. This cohort had only TCR beta chains sequenced, and the lack of alpha or paired-chain data limited which features could be detected. A later analysis found that HLA-associated TCR beta chains were more clonally expanded and had lower generation probabilities than equally common non-associated chains. The classifier was reported to diagnose cytomegalovirus status with high specificity and sensitivity in both the original and validation cohorts. A further reported finding was that TCR beta sequences accurately predicted the HLA-A and HLA-B alleles for most subjects in the first cohort. Because the 87-base-pair reads could not distinguish some IMGT-functional V segments, including TRBV6-2 and TRBV6-3, those segments were excluded. HLA typing was unavailable for some donors at each locus, so association tests used only the typed subset. A group of highly shared sequence variants was considered likely to be a technical artifact of the sequencing pipeline. When HLA alleles, especially DR and DQ, strongly co-occurred, TCR associations were difficult to assign to individual alleles. A later analysis reported that several top co-occurrence clusters appeared linked to parvovirus B19, influenza, CMV and Epstein-Barr virus. Correlated functional status among segregating V segments might reflect linkage disequilibrium, but an unknown experimental factor could not be ruled out. Presence/absence analyses assumed roughly uniform sequencing depth across donors, an assumption that may not hold. Seventeen rarely observed V segments, including chromosome 9 orphons, were excluded from the earlier analysis of several hundred of the donors because counts were too low. In a later analysis, most CMV-associated TCR beta chains were found to appear HLA-restricted, with HLA associations seemingly driven largely by CMV exposure. In a later genetic analysis, a missense DCLRE1C variant was associated with V-gene and J-gene trimming of TCR beta chains, and the association was replicated in an independent cohort.

Library method: the immunoSEQ multiplex PCR assay. The multiplex PCR relied on a mix of 60 forward primers for TCR Vbeta segments and 13 reverse primers for TCR Jbeta segments. A multiplex PCR assay on genomic DNA amplified the CDR3 region of rearranged TCR beta genes. The Illumina HiSeq System was used to sequence the amplified TCR beta libraries as 87-base-pair reads. The original methods were these. In a later analysis, around 80 million unique TCR beta chains were counted across the approximately 640 repertoires, and around 11 million of these chains were shared by at least two donors. To remove PCR and sequencing errors, raw reads were error-corrected and collapsed into unique sequences using a nearest-neighbor algorithm that merged closely related sequences. To assign V, D and J gene segments, CDR3 sequences were aligned to IMGT reference sequences. For a sequence to be retained, a match of at least six nucleotides was required to both a V gene segment and a J gene segment. A rearrangement counted as productive if the CDR3 had no stop codons and remained in frame with V and J, and every other rearrangement counted as non-productive. CDR3 was defined according to IMGT convention as the region running from the second conserved V-encoded cysteine to the conserved J-encoded phenylalanine. The earlier analysis of 587 of the donors excluded sequences that lacked an unambiguous match to a single V gene segment. An earlier analysis of almost 600 of the donors classified V segments as functional when productive rearrangements were above 56.7% and as segregating when the standard deviation between donors was above 5%. A statistical classification framework was built to diagnose cytomegalovirus status from the catalog of TCR beta chain sequences. V and J gene assignment, in a later analysis, came from comparing TCR nucleotide sequences with IMGT/GENE-DB human TR gene sequences. A later analysis assigned CDR3 sequences and most-parsimonious VDJ recombination scenarios with the TCRdist pipeline. A later analysis defined each TCR beta chain by its CDR3 amino acid sequence plus V-gene family, and excluded reads lacking a unique V-gene family. A later analysis removed 592 highly shared, low-generation-probability nucleotide sequences to deal with suspected cross-contamination and a sequencing artifact. In a later analysis, a clonal expansion index for each public chain was calculated from normalized within-repertoire ranks of inferred template counts. Generation probabilities in a later analysis came from a VDJ recombination model fitted to out-of-frame rearrangements, and those results were checked against IGoR. A later analysis scored TCR-TCR, TCR-HLA and TCR-CMV co-occurrence with hypergeometric tests, applying a repertoire-size bias correction to TCR pairs. To estimate false discovery rates, a later analysis permuted the HLA or CMV assignments 20 times. In a later analysis, co-occurring TCRs were grouped using DBSCAN, with TCRdist sequence similarity added in when clustering inside HLA-allele-positive subsets. For co-occurrence clustering, repertoires with fewer than 30,000 or more than 120,000 public chains were excluded, along with roughly 5 repertoires with anomalous nucleotide sharing. TCRdb took over this immuneACCESS table, retaining in-frame rearrangements with V and J assigned. Such tables are incomplete; in checked studies, under half of the missing clones stem from an unresolved V gene, and the remainder is unexplained. V and J calls plus clone size are reproduced from that table; the DNA served to infer D and trimming. The sample profile shows roughly 110,000 clones; over 70% of them were found once. Around 2.4% of the sample rests with the top ten.

The cohort was made up of around 720 healthy bone marrow donors. All cohort members were sampled while nominally healthy, although unrecorded immune exposures were likely present. The donor was CMV seronegative and belonged to the group of 350 or so seronegative cohort members. A peripheral blood sample was provided by each donor, and peripheral blood mononuclear cells were used for TCR beta sequencing. The Qiagen DNeasy Blood Extraction Kit was used to extract genomic DNA from the blood cell samples. Rearrangement joined TRBV19 to TRBJ1-2; the D gene identity is not certain. This TCR derives from a man aged 25 to 40 in good health and CMV-seronegative. The specimen was PBMCs. The bases read TGTGCCAGTAGTGAGGAGATTAACTATGGCTACACCTTC. It is translated as CASSEEINYGYTF. When the CDR3 is completed using the reference TRBV19 and TRBJ1-2 genes on either side, the full variable domain is DGGITQSPKYLFRKEGQNVTLSCEQNLNHDAMYWYRQDPGQGLRLIYYSQIVNDFQKGDIAEGYSVSREKKESFPLTVTSAQKNPTAFYLCASSEEINYGYTFGSGTRLTVV.